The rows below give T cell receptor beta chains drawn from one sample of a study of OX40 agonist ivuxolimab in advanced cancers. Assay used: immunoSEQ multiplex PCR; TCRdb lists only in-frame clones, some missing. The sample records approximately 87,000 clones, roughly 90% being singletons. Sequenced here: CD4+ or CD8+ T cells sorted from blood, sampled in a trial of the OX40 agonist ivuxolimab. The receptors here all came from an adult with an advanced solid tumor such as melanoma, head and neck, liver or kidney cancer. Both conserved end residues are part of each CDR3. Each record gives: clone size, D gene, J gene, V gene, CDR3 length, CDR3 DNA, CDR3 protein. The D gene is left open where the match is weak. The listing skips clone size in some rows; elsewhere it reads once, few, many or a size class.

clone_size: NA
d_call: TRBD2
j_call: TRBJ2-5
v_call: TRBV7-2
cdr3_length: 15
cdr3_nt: TGTGCCAGCAGCTTAGGCGGGGGGGCCCAAGAGACCCAGTACTTC
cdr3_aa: CASSLGGGAQETQYF

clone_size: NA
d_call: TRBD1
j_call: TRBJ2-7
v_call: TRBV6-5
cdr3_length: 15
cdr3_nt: TGTGCCAGCAAATACTCGTTCCAGGGGGCCCACGAGCAGTACTTC
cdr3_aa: CASKYSFQGAHEQYF

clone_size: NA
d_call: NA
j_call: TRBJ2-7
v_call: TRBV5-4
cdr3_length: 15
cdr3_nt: TGTGCCAGCAGCCCTGGGGTAGGGGGGCCCTACGAGCAGTACTTC
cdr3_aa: CASSPGVGGPYEQYF

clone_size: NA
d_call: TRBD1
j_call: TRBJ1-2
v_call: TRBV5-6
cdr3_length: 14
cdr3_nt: TGTGCCAGCAGCCCAGGGACAGGGGTCTATGGCTACACCTTC
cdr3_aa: CASSPGTGVYGYTF

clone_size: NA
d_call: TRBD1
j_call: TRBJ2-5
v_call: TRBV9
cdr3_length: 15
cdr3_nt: TGTGCCAGCAGCGTTAAGGACAGGAGACAAGAGACCCAGTACTTC
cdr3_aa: CASSVKDRRQETQYF

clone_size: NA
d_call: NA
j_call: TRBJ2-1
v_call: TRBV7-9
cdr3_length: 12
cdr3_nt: TGTGCCAGCAGCTTGGACTTGGGTTGGCAGTTCTTC
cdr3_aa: CASSLDLGWQFF

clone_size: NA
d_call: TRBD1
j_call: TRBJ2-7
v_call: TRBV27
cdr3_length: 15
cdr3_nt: TGTGCCAGCAGTTTAACCGGGACAGGGTTGAACGAGCAGTACTTC
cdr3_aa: CASSLTGTGLNEQYF

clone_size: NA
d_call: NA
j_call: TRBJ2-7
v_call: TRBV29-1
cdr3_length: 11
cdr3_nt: TGCAGCGTTTTCTCGCTGGGGGAGCAGTACTTC
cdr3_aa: CSVFSLGEQYF

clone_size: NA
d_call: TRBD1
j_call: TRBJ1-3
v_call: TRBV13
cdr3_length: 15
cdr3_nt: TGTGCCAGCAGAGGACAGGGCCTCTCTGGAAACACCATATATTTT
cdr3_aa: CASRGQGLSGNTIYF

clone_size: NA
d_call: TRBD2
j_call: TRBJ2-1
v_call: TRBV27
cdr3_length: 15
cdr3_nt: TGTGCCAGCAGTATCACGGGAGGAGCATACAATGAGCAGTTCTTC
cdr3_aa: CASSITGGAYNEQFF

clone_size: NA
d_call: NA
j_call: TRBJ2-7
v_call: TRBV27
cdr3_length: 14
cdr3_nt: TGTGCCAGCAGTTTGGGGGTCGGTCCCTACGAGCAGTACTTC
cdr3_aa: CASSLGVGPYEQYF

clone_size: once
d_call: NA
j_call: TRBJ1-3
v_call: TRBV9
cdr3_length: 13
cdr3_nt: TGTGCCAGCAGCACGAGCTCTGGAAACACCATATATTTT
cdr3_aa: CASSTSSGNTIYF

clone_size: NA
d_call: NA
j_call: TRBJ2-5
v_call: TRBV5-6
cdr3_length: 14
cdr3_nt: TGTGCCAGCAGCTTGGCGAGGGCCTCAGAGACCCAGTACTTC
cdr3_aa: CASSLARASETQYF

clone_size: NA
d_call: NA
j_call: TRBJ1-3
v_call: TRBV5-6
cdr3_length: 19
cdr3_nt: TGTGCCAGCAGCTTGGGTCTGGGGACATTAGCCTACTCTGGAAACACCATATATTTT
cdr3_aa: CASSLGLGTLAYSGNTIYF

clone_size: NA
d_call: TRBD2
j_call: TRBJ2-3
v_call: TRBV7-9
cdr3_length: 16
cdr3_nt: TGTGCCAGCAGCACAAGGACTAGGAGTAGGACAGATACGCAGTATTTT
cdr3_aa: CASSTRTRSRTDTQYF

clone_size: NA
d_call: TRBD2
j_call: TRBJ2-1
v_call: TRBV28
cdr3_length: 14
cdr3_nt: TGTGCCAGCAGTTTAAGTGGGAGGGCCCATGAGCAGTTCTTC
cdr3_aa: CASSLSGRAHEQFF

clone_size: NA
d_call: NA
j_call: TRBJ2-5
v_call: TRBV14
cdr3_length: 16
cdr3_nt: TGTGCCAGCAGCCACATGGGTGGGGACGACCAAGAGACCCAGTACTTC
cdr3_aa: CASSHMGGDDQETQYF

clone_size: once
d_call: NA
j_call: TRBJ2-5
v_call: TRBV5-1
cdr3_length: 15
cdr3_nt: TGCGCCAGCAGCTCGGAGTTGGGGCATCAAGAGACCCAGTACTTC
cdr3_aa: CASSSELGHQETQYF

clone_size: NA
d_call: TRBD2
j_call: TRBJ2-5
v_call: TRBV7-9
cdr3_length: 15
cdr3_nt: TGTGCCAGCAGCTTAGCTAGCGGGGGGCAAGAGACCCAGTACTTC
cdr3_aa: CASSLASGGQETQYF

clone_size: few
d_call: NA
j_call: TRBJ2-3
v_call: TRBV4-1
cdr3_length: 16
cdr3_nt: TGCGCCAGCAGCCAAGTTCTGACATCAGTCGGCGGTACGCAGTATTTT
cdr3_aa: CASSQVLTSVGGTQYF

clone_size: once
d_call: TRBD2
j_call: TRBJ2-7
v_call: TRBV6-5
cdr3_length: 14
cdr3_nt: TGTGCCAGCATTGGCGGGAGGGGAACCTACGAGCAGTACTTC
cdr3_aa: CASIGGRGTYEQYF

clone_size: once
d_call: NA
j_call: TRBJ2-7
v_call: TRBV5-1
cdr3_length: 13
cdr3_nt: TGCGCCAGCAGCTTGGTCGCTGGGGACGAGCAGTACTTC
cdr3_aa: CASSLVAGDEQYF

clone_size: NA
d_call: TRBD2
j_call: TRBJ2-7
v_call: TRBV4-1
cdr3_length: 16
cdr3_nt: TGCGCCAACAGCCTCGAACATCGACTAGCTGCCTACGAGCAGTACTTC
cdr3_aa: CANSLEHRLAAYEQYF

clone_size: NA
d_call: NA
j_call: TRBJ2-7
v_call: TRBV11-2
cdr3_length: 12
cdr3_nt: TGTGCCAGCAGCTTGAGAAGCTACGAGCAGTACTTC
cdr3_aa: CASSLRSYEQYF

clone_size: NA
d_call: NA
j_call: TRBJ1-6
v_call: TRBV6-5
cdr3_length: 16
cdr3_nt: TGTGCCAGCAGTTACTCATGGGGGGACGTCAATTCACCCCTCCACTTT
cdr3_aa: CASSYSWGDVNSPLHF

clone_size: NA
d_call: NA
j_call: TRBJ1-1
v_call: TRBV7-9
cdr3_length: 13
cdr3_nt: TGTGCCAGCAGCTCCAAGATGAACACTGAAGCTTTCTTT
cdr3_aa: CASSSKMNTEAFF

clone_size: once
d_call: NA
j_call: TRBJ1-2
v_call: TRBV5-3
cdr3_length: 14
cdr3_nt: TGTGCCAGCAGCCTTACCCGACAGTCCTATGGCTACACCTTC
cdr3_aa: CASSLTRQSYGYTF

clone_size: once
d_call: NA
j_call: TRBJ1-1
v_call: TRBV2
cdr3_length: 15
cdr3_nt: TGTGCCAGCAGTGAACAGGGGCGCTGGGAAACTGAAGCTTTCTTT
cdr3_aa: CASSEQGRWETEAFF

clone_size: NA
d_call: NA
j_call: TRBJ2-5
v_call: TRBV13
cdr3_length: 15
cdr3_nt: TGTGCCAGCAGCGCACACAGAGTTGGACCACCCGCCAAGAACTTC
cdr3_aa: CASSAHRVGPPAKNF

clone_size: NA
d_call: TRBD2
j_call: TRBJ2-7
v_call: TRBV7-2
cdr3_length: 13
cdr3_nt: TGTGCCAGCAGCGCGACCGGGGGGTACGAGCAGTACTTC
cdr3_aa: CASSATGGYEQYF

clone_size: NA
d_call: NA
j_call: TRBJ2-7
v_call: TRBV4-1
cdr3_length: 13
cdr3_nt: TGCGCCAGCAGCCTGTTCGACTTCTACGAGCAGTACTTC
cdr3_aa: CASSLFDFYEQYF

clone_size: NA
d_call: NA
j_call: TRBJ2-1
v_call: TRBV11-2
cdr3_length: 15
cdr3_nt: TGTGCCAGCAGCAAGACGCCGACAGCCGTCAATGAGCAGTTCTTC
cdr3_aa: CASSKTPTAVNEQFF

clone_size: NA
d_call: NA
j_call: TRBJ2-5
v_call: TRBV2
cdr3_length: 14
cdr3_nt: TGTGCCAGCACGGCAGAGCCAGCCCAAGAGACCCAGTACTTC
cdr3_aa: CASTAEPAQETQYF

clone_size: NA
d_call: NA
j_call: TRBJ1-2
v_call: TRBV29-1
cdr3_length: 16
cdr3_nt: TGCAGCGTCGGACCAATGGTGGAAGTCTTTAACTATGGCTACACCTTC
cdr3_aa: CSVGPMVEVFNYGYTF

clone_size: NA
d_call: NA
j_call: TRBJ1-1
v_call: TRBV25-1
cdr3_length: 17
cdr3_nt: TGTGCCAGCAGTGAATTTAGTACGGGAGGGTCGGACACTGAAGCTTTCTTT
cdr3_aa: CASSEFSTGGSDTEAFF

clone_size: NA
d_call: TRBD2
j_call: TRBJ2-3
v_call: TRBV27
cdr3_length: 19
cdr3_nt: TGTGCCAGCAGTGCAGTGACGATGCTAGCGGGAGGGCCTACAGATACGCAGTATTTT
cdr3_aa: CASSAVTMLAGGPTDTQYF

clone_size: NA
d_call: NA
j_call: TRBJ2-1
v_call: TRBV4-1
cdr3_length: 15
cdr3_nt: TGCGCCAGCAGCCAAGACATCCTACGTTACAATGAGCAGTTCTTC
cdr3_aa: CASSQDILRYNEQFF

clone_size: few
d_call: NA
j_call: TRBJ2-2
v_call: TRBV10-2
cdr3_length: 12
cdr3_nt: TGCGCCAGCAACCACTGGGGCGGGGAGCTGTTTTTT
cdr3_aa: CASNHWGGELFF